A single T cell receptor beta chain is shown here with its context. The antigen remains unidentified. The data were taken from a study of shared clonotypes between healthy human individuals. Study-level information: Each donor contributed plates that comprised three CD4 naive, three CD4 memory, two CD8 naive and one CD8 memory. Broader study findings: Rarefaction gave evidence that sorted-subset sequencing remained incomplete despite large depth.

Positive CCR7 selection of CD45RO-negative cells yielded the naive CD8 cells, and terminally differentiated effector memory CD45RA+ cells were excluded. All donors qualified as healthy HIV-negative adults and had experienced no recent acute infections or vaccinations. Clones were read by immunoSEQ multiplex PCR, and TCRdb kept only the in-frame ones, dropping some. The table includes around 1.9 million clones, more than 85% detected once. This CDR3 is built from 16 residues. Unmatched junction bases numbered 7, after V lost 3 bases and J lost 3 bases. Germline V lookup: CDR1 MDHEN, CDR2 SYDVKM. The TCR originated in a man between 18 and 35 years old in good health. Some clones in this sample may be carry-over from other donors' samples. Material for sequencing was naive CD8+ T cells from PBMCs. The chain uses TRBV28 and TRBJ1-1; TRBD1 aligns across 10 bases. The CDR3 region is CASSLDVGTGDTEAFF. The CDR3 DNA follows: TGTGCCAGCAGTTTGGACGTCGGGACAGGGGACACTGAAGCTTTCTTT.